Below are 26 T cell receptor beta chains sequenced from a single sample in a study of CD8 T cells in Susac syndrome. Random hexamers were used to reverse transcribe an amount of roughly 0.45 to 1 ug RNA. One entry per CDR3 protein results from TCRdb running MiXCR on the immunoSEQ multiplex PCR reads. The sample holds approximately 190,000 distinct CDR3 sequences, just under 95% seen once. The sample consisted of CD8+ T cells from PBMCs. All receptors derive from a human donor with Susac syndrome.

This sequence joins TRBV11-2 and TRBJ2-7, with D perhaps TRBD2 (6 bases). The CDR3 length is 12 residues. V lost 3 bases, J lost 9 bases, and 12 bases lay in between. Germline V CDR1 and CDR2: SGHAT, FQNNGV. CDR3 nucleotides: TGTGCCAGCAGCTTTGGAGGGCTAGGGCAGTACTTC. This sequence encodes CASSFGGLGQYF.

This chain joins TRBV5-1 and TRBJ2-5; 11 nucleotides line up with TRBD2. With 7 bases clipped from V and 2 bases from J, the junction kept 7 bases outside the gene matches. Germline V lookup: CDR1 SGHRS, CDR2 YFSETQ. The length of the CDR3 is 15 residues. The CDR3: CASGYSGREQETQYF. CDR3 sequence (DNA): TGCGCCAGCGGATATAGCGGGAGGGAGCAAGAGACCCAGTACTTC.

The CDR3 sequence: CASVGTDLKQYF. The CDR3 region has the DNA TGCGCCAGCGTCGGGACAGATCTGAAACAGTACTTC. This chain joins TRBV5-1 and TRBJ2-7; 7 bases match TRBD1. CDR1 is SGHRS and CDR2 is YFSETQ in the germline V gene. The CDR3 has 12 amino acids. V lost 7 bases, J lost 10 bases, and 11 bases stayed unmatched.

This chain links TRBV4-1 with TRBJ2-3; 7 bases fit TRBD2. This CDR3 is built from 15 residues. Germline V gene sequence: CDR1 MGHRA, CDR2 YSYEKL. Trimming removed 7 bases from V and 2 bases from J; junction bases left unmatched: 9. CDR3 residues: CASTRSGKNTDTQYF. The CDR3 bases are TGCGCCAGCACCCGAAGCGGGAAGAACACAGATACGCAGTATTTT.

The chain has TRBV20-1 and TRBJ2-1, with D perhaps being TRBD1 or TRBD2 (5 bases each). This CDR3 comprises 14 residues. Trimming removed 5 bases from V and 7 bases from J, with 18 bases in between. Germline CDR1 is DFQATT and CDR2 is SNEGSKA (reference sequence). CDR3 sequence reads: CSAPPSGAPNEQFF. CDR3 bases: TGCAGTGCTCCACCTTCCGGGGCCCCAAATGAGCAGTTCTTC.

This chain connects TRBV29-1 to TRBJ1-2; the match to TRBD1 covers 7 bases. The ends lost 4 bases at V and 0 bases at J; junction bases unmatched: 2. The CDR3 has 13 amino acids. CDR1 is SQVTM, CDR2 ANQGSEA, per germline. CDR3 amino acids: CSVVQGANYGYTF. The CDR3 region has the DNA TGCAGCGTTGTGCAGGGGGCTAACTATGGCTACACCTTC.

This clonotype occurred once. V usage is TRBV4-1 and J usage is TRBJ2-1, with 11 positions matching TRBD1. The trim removed 5 bases at V and 3 bases at J, leaving 12 bases unmatched. The CDR3 runs 18 residues. Germline CDR1 reads MGHRA; CDR2 reads YSYEKL. The CDR3 here is CASSSGGGTGGVYNEQFF. CDR3 DNA sequence: TGCGCCAGCAGCTCTGGCGGCGGGACAGGGGGAGTCTACAATGAGCAGTTCTTC.

A remark on this clonotype: The germline gene is not matched at one end of the junction; a read error may be the cause. The V call is TRBV7-9, the J call TRBJ1-4, with 7 bases identical to TRBD1. The CDR3 runs 15 residues. CDR1 SEHNR and CDR2 FQNEAQ come from the germline V gene (reference sequence). In DNA, the CDR3 is TGTGCCAGCAGCGACCTGACAGGGACTAGTGAAAAACTGTTTTTT. This sequence encodes CASSDLTGTSEKLFF. Based on the CDR3 plus reference TRBV7-9 and TRBJ1-4, the full variable domain is DTGVSQNPRHKITKRGQNVTFRCDPISEHNRLYWYRQTLGQGPEFLTYFQNEAQLEKSRLLSDRFSAERPKGSFSTLEIQRTEQGDSAMYLCASSDLTGTSEKLFFGSGTQLSVL.

This sequence joins TRBV5-6 and TRBJ1-1; no firm D call. Germline-derived CDR1 and CDR2 are SGHDT and YYEEEE. V was clipped by 0 bases and J by 4 bases, with 4 bases between them. This CDR3 region has 12 residues. CDR3 loop: CASSLDSTEAFF. The CDR3 DNA is TGTGCCAGCAGCTTGGACAGCACTGAAGCTTTCTTT.

This chain connects TRBV4-2 to TRBJ2-1, with TRBD1 matching 12 bases. In germline, CDR1 is LGHNA, CDR2 YNFKEQ. The V segment lost 0 bases and the J segment 9 bases; nucleotides outside the gene matches: 9. The CDR3 sequence is 17 residues long. The CDR3 bases are TGTGCCAGCAGCCAAGAAGCCCCGGGACAGGGGGCGGCTGAGCAGTTCTTC. It specifies CASSQEAPGQGAAEQFF.

The chain has TRBV4-1 and TRBJ2-7; the match to TRBD1 covers 8 bases. CDR3 size: 15 residues. V trimming: 0 bases; J trimming: 5 bases; junction bases outside the gene matches: 6. Germline CDR1 reads MGHRA; CDR2 reads YSYEKL. CDR3 coding DNA: TGCGCCAGCAGCCAAGATTGGTCAGGGGGCGACGAGCAGTACTTC. It encodes CASSQDWSGGDEQYF.

This sequence joins TRBV6-5 and TRBJ2-5; the D gene is possibly TRBD1 (6 bases). The V gene's germline CDR1 is MNHEY and CDR2 SVGAGI. With 0 bases removed from V and 1 base from J, the gap between germline ends came to 9 bases. This CDR3 is built from 15 residues. Here the CDR3 reads CASSYSGDTQETQYF. CDR3 bases: TGTGCCAGCAGTTACTCAGGGGACACCCAAGAGACCCAGTACTTC.

This chain connects TRBV28 to TRBJ2-3, with 7 bases that match TRBD2. The CDR3 is made up of 15 amino acids. Germline lookup yields CDR1 MDHEN and CDR2 SYDVKM. The V gene end was trimmed by 4 bases and the J gene end by 6 bases; junction bases not matched to a gene: 10. The CDR3 DNA reads TGTGCCAGCAGTTGGGAGGGAGACCTACGGGATACGCAGTATTTT. It codes for CASSWEGDLRDTQYF.

This clonotype is a singleton in its sample. The chain is built from TRBV20-1 and TRBJ1-1; a weak D match, TRBD1 (6 bases). Germline V gene data show CDR1 as DFQATT and CDR2 as SNEGSKA (reference sequence). Trimming took 2 bases from V and 1 from J, leaving 14 bases between them. This CDR3 comprises 15 residues. The chain's CDR3 is CSARIQGRRNTEAFF. CDR3 nucleotides: TGCAGTGCTAGAATACAGGGACGGCGGAACACTGAAGCTTTCTTT.

The chain uses TRBV5-1 and TRBJ1-2; TRBD1 matches 10 bases. CDR1 is SGHRS and CDR2 is YFSETQ in the germline V gene. The CDR3 is 13 amino acids. Losses at the gene ends were 8 bases for V and 7 bases for J; bases not matched to a gene: 8. This CDR3 is CASQKGQGSGYTF. As DNA, the CDR3 is TGCGCCAGTCAGAAGGGACAGGGGTCTGGCTACACCTTC.

The chain is built from TRBV6-9 and TRBJ1-3; D might be TRBD1 (5 bases). Per the germline V gene, CDR1 is MNHGY and CDR2 is SVAAGI. The CDR3 length is 17 residues. Trimming removed 3 bases at V and 2 bases at J, with 17 bases between. The CDR3 nucleotides are TGTGCCAGCAGTTACCCGCACTTGACAGTTGCTGGAAACACCATATATTTT. Amino acids: CASSYPHLTVAGNTIYF.

This chain uses TRBV3-1 with TRBJ2-4; TRBD2 agrees at 8 bases. The CDR3 is 16 residues long. V dropped 0 bases and J dropped 11; count of bases not matched to a gene: 12. Per the germline V gene, CDR1 is LGHDT and CDR2 is YNNKEL (reference sequence). The CDR3 region is CASSQDSGVGGVFQYF. CDR3 sequence (DNA): TGTGCCAGCAGCCAAGATAGCGGGGTCGGGGGAGTTTTTCAGTACTTC.

The chain joins TRBV20-1 to TRBJ2-1; TRBD2 aligns across 8 bases. Per the germline V gene, CDR1 is DFQATT and CDR2 is SNEGSKA (reference sequence). J gave up 8 bases and V 5 bases, and 5 bases lay outside the gene matches. This CDR3 is built from 12 residues. The CDR3 coding sequence is TGCAGTGCTTTTCGGACTAGCCATGAGCAGTTCTTC. It specifies CSAFRTSHEQFF.

This clonotype came up a few times. CDR3 bases: TGTGCCAGCAGCTTGGGTGTGATGAACACTGAAGCTTTCTTT. Its protein is CASSLGVMNTEAFF. The chain joins TRBV13 to TRBJ1-1; D is unclear. Germline V gives CDR1 PRHDT, CDR2 FYEKMQ (reference sequence). The CDR3 length is 14 residues. Trimming took 3 bases from V and 0 from J, leaving 8 bases between them.

This chain connects TRBV28 to TRBJ2-1, with 12 positions matching TRBD2. The germline gives CDR1 MDHEN, CDR2 SYDVKM. V lost 3 bases, J lost 16 bases, and 10 bases stayed unmatched. This CDR3 spans 14 amino acids. Here the CDR3 DNA reads TGTGCCAGCAGTTTCAGACTAGCGGGAGAATCCCGATTCTTC. It specifies CASSFRLAGESRFF. The full variable domain, its missing parts supplied by reference TRBV28 and TRBJ2-1, is DVKVTQSSRYLVKRTGEKVFLECVQDMDHENMFWYRQDPGLGLRLIYFSYDVKMKEKGDIPEGYSVSREKKERFSLILESASTNQTSMYLCASSFRLAGESRFFGPGTRLTVL.

The chain employs TRBV12-3 or TRBV12-4 and TRBJ1-2; D not certain. CDR3 size: 17 residues. Between the trimmed V and J ends, which lost 1 base and 3 bases, there was a span of 18 bases. The DNA for the CDR3 is TGTGCCAGCAGTTTAGACCCACCAGACGGCGAGGACTATGGCTACACCTTC. Its protein is CASSLDPPDGEDYGYTF.

This chain uses TRBV20-1 with TRBJ1-1, with unresolved D. Trimming removed 0 bases from V and 6 bases from J, with 5 bases in between. The CDR3 is made up of 11 amino acids. Per germline, CDR1 DFQATT and CDR2 SNEGSKA (reference sequence). The CDR3 DNA sequence: TGCAGTGCTAGAGATAGGGCTGAAGCTTTCTTT. Translated: CSARDRAEAFF.

This clonotype was counted a single time. This sequence joins TRBV6-6 and TRBJ1-1; no firm D call. The germline CDR1 and CDR2 sequences are MNHNY and SVGAGI (reference sequence). The CDR3 spans 13 residues. The V and J ends lost 10 bases and 0 bases respectively, with 12 bases between them. CDR3 sequence reads: CATGRNLNTEAFF. CDR3 coding DNA: TGTGCCACCGGACGTAACTTGAACACTGAAGCTTTCTTT.

This chain connects TRBV5-1 to TRBJ2-3; the D gene is possibly TRBD2 (6 bases). Trimming stripped 2 bases from V and 0 bases from J, with 19 bases between. Germline loops: CDR1 SGHRS, CDR2 YFSETQ. The CDR3 covers 18 residues. CDR3 loop: CASSLGGNPLTSTDTQYF. The DNA of the CDR3 is TGCGCCAGCAGCTTAGGAGGGAACCCTCTCACTAGCACAGATACGCAGTATTTT.

The rearrangement links TRBV5-4 to TRBJ2-7; 7 bases match TRBD1. V lost 2 bases and J lost 2; bases outside the gene matches: 10. Germline V lookup: CDR1 SGHNT, CDR2 YYREEE (reference sequence). This CDR3 has 16 amino acids. CDR3: CASSLRGLAFTYEQYF. DNA for the CDR3: TGTGCCAGCAGCTTAAGGGGGCTAGCTTTCACCTACGAGCAGTACTTC.

The chain links TRBV24-1 to TRBJ1-1, with D possibly TRBD1 on 6 matching bases. Germline-derived CDR1 and CDR2 are KGHDR and SFDVKD. V was trimmed by 0 bases and J by 11 bases, leaving 9 bases between them. The CDR3 totals 12 residues. This chain's CDR3 is CATSDLSGVAFF. DNA for the CDR3: TGTGCCACCAGTGATTTGTCAGGGGTGGCTTTCTTT.